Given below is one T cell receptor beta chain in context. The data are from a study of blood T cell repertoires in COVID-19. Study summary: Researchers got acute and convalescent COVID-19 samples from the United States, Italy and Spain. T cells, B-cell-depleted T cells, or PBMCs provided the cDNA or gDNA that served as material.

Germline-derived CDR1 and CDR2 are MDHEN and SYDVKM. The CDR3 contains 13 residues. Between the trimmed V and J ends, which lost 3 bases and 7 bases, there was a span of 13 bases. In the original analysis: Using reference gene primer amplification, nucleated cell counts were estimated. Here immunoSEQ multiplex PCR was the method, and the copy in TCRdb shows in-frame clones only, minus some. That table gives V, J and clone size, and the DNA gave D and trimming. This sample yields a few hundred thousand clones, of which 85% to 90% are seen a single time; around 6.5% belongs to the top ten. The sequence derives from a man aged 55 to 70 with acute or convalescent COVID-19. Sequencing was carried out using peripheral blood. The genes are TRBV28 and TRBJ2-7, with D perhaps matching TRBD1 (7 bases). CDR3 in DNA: TGTGCCAGCAGTTTGGAGGGGGCAAGGGAGCAGTACTTC. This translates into CASSLEGAREQYF.